The 5 T cell receptor beta chains given below trace back to one sample, sequenced in a study of Graves' ophthalmopathy and Graves' hyperthyroidism. From RNA, the CDR3 regions of TCR beta chains were amplified and sequenced. Second-round multiplex PCR came after first-round RT-PCR with HTBI primers. TCRdb re-called the multiplex PCR reads through MiXCR, storing one row per CDR3 protein. Here the sample spans around 1.1 million distinct CDR3 sequences, 35% to 40% being singletons. The sequenced sample consisted of peripheral blood or thyroid tissue (not recorded which). The source is an adult man with Graves' hyperthyroidism.

This clonotype was seen once. The rearrangement uses TRBV7-9 and TRBJ1-4; the D is unclear. V gave up 2 bases and J gave up 12 bases, with 22 bases separating them. The CDR3 runs 16 residues. Germline CDR1 is SEHNR and CDR2 is FQNEAQ (reference sequence). The CDR3 is CASSLSAGGPPWELFF. The CDR3 nucleotides are TGTGCCAGCAGCTTATCGGCAGGCGGACCCCCATGGGAACTGTTTTTT.

This clonotype appeared many times. V and J are TRBV7-2 and TRBJ1-1, with TRBD1 as a possible D gene (5 bases). Germline lookup yields CDR1 SGHTA and CDR2 FQGNSA. V dropped 5 bases and J dropped 1 base, with 8 bases sitting between them. This CDR3 is built from 13 residues. CDR3 region: CASSMTANTEAFF. In DNA form, the CDR3 reads TGTGCCAGCAGCATGACAGCGAACACTGAAGCTTTCTTT.

This clonotype was detected a few times. This chain connects TRBV7-3 to TRBJ2-2; D perhaps matches TRBD1 (6 bases). CDR3 size: 16 residues. V lost 1 base, J lost 1 base, and 10 bases lay in between. Germline values: CDR1 SGHTA, CDR2 FQGTGA. The CDR3 DNA is TGTGCCAGCAGCTTAATACAGGGTGGGAACACCGGGGAGCTGTTTTTT. It translates to CASSLIQGGNTGELFF. Complete variable domain (other parts from reference TRBV7-3 and TRBJ2-2): GAGVSQTPSNKVTEKGKYVELRCDPISGHTALYWYRQSLGQGPEFLIYFQGTGAADDSGLPNDRFFAVRPEGSVSTLKIQRTERGDSAVYLCASSLIQGGNTGELFFGEGSRLTVL.

This sequence joins TRBV28 and TRBJ2-7, with D perhaps matching TRBD2 (5 bases). The germline CDR1 and CDR2 sequences are MDHEN and SYDVKM. CDR3 length: 14 amino acids. V gave up 3 bases and J gave up 3 bases, with 12 bases separating them. The DNA of the CDR3 is TGTGCCAGCAGTTTGAAGTCGGGAAACTACGAGCAGTACTTC. This encodes CASSLKSGNYEQYF.

The chain recombines TRBV6-6 with TRBJ1-1; D ambiguous. Looked up from germline, CDR1 is MNHNY and CDR2 is SVGAGI (reference sequence). The CDR3 extends over 13 amino acids. The V end lost 2 bases, the J end lost 3 bases, and 7 bases lay between the germline ends. CDR3 loop: CASSYQIYTEAFF. DNA for the CDR3: TGTGCCAGCAGTTACCAGATATACACTGAAGCTTTCTTT.